The 27 T cell receptor beta chains below were found in one sample sequenced in a study of cytomegalovirus exposure and HLA in healthy donors (dated by TCRdb to the late 2010s). Library preparation employed the immunoSEQ multiplex PCR assay. The multiplex PCR relied on a mix of 60 forward primers for TCR Vbeta segments and 13 reverse primers for TCR Jbeta segments. The table was pulled from immuneACCESS by TCRdb, which kept in-frame rearrangements only. Such tables lose some clones; where checked, under half of the loss comes from unresolved V genes, and the rest has no known cause. In this sample the table shows about 160,000 clones, over 70% of which occur a single time. The top ten clones comprise 2.5% to 3.5% of the sample. The sequencing input was PBMCs. These receptors came from a woman aged 45-60 years in good health and CMV-seropositive.

J is TRBJ1-3 and V is TRBV7-9; D is ambiguous. CDR1 SEHNR and CDR2 FQNEAQ come from the germline V gene (reference sequence). CDR3 length: 12 amino acids. With 5 bases removed from V and 5 bases from J, the gap between germline ends came to 7 bases. The CDR3 reads CASSRERNTIYF. The CDR3 DNA follows: TGTGCCAGCAGCCGGGAACGAAACACCATATATTTT.

CDR3 loop: CASNDRGQGETQYF. The CDR3 nucleotides read TGCGCCAGCAACGACAGGGGGCAGGGAGAGACCCAGTACTTC. The rearrangement uses TRBV10-2 and TRBJ2-5, with 10 bases that match TRBD1. Trimming at V came to 7 bases and at J to 4 bases, leaving 6 bases not matched to a gene. This CDR3 has 14 residues. From germline, CDR1 is WSHSY and CDR2 SAAADI.

This clone showed up just once. This chain uses TRBV6-5 with TRBJ2-1; possible D gene TRBD1, 6 bases. The CDR3 has 15 amino acids. CDR1 and CDR2 (germline): MNHEY, SVGAGI. Trimming removed 2 bases from V and 4 bases from J, with 12 bases in between. CDR3 coding DNA: TGTGCCAGCAGTTACGGGCAGGGGTTATACAATGAGCAGTTCTTC. Translation gives CASSYGQGLYNEQFF.

V usage is TRBV7-2 and J usage is TRBJ2-1; 7 bases agree with TRBD2. CDR3 length equals 15 residues. J gave up 0 bases and V 5 bases, and 4 bases lay outside the gene matches. Germline CDR1 is SGHTA and CDR2 is FQGNSA. The CDR3 nucleotides are TGTGCCAGCAGCGCACTAGCGAACTCCTACAATGAGCAGTTCTTC. Amino acid sequence: CASSALANSYNEQFF.

The chain joins TRBV7-6 to TRBJ2-7; 8 bases match TRBD2. With 2 bases clipped from V and 4 bases from J, the junction kept 10 bases outside the gene matches. Germline V gives CDR1 SGHVS, CDR2 FNYEAQ. This CDR3 has 16 residues. CDR3 sequence reads: CASSLKPASGRYEQYF. CDR3 bases: TGTGCCAGCAGCTTAAAGCCCGCCAGCGGGAGATACGAGCAGTACTTC.

The rearrangement links TRBV29-1 to TRBJ2-5; 11 bases agree with TRBD1. The germline V gene has CDR1 SQVTM and CDR2 ANQGSEA. There are 13 residues in the CDR3. V gave up 7 bases and J gave up 4 bases; unmatched junction bases: 5. The CDR3 DNA reads TGCAGCGAAACCGGGACAGGGGGAGAGACCCAGTACTTC. This gives the protein CSETGTGGETQYF.

This chain connects TRBV6-1 to TRBJ2-1, with 8 bases identical to TRBD2. Losses at the gene ends were 7 bases for V and 0 bases for J; bases not matched to a gene: 5. The CDR3 contains 15 residues. Germline CDR1 MNHNS, CDR2 SASEGT. This CDR3 reads CASTRLANSYNEQFF. As DNA, the CDR3 is TGTGCCAGCACTAGACTAGCGAACTCCTACAATGAGCAGTTCTTC.

V usage is TRBV27 and J usage is TRBJ2-5, with D hard to call. This CDR3 has 10 amino acids. Germline V CDR1 and CDR2: MNHEY, SMNVEV (reference sequence). V lost 8 bases and J 4 bases, leaving 5 bases between the germline ends. This CDR3 reads CASGSETQYF. In DNA, the CDR3 is TGTGCCAGCGGCTCAGAGACCCAGTACTTC.

The rearrangement joins TRBV27 to TRBJ1-2; TRBD1 agrees at 9 bases. Germline V lookup: CDR1 MNHEY, CDR2 SMNVEV (reference sequence). This CDR3 is 14 amino acids long. The V and J ends lost 6 bases and 7 bases, in that order; junction bases with no gene match: 9. Here the CDR3 reads CASRDPGQGPGYTF. CDR3 nucleotide sequence: TGTGCCAGCAGAGACCCGGGACAGGGTCCTGGCTACACCTTC.

This clone was observed a handful of times. The chain has TRBV19 and TRBJ1-2; 7 nucleotides line up with TRBD1. CDR1 and CDR2 (germline): LNHDA, SQIVND (reference sequence). V lost 5 bases, J lost 5 bases, and 8 bases stayed unmatched. There are 14 residues in the CDR3. CDR3 protein: CASSPGTASYGYTF. The CDR3 region has the DNA TGTGCCAGTAGTCCGGGGACAGCGTCTTATGGCTACACCTTC.

The chain has TRBV9 and TRBJ2-5, with D possibly TRBD2 on 6 matching bases. The DNA end favors TRBJ2-7, so the J call may be wrong. Germline V lookup: CDR1 SGDLS, CDR2 YYNGEE. The length of the CDR3 is 15 residues. The CDR3 DNA follows: TGTGCCAGCAGCGTAGGAGGAGGGAAGTATTACGAGCAGTACTTC. Amino acid sequence: CASSVGGGKYYEQYF.

The chain uses TRBV5-1 and TRBJ1-6; D gene uncertain. Trimming removed 0 bases from V and 6 bases from J, with 10 bases in between. Germline V gene lookup returns CDR1 SGHRS and CDR2 YFSETQ. The CDR3 totals 15 residues. CDR3 region: CASSLAPGGNSPLHF. For the CDR3, the DNA is TGCGCCAGCAGCTTGGCTCCGGGAGGTAATTCACCCCTCCACTTT.

For the CDR3, the DNA is TGTGCCAGCTCACCAACAGGGATCGCTTCACCCCTCCACTTT. Translating it yields CASSPTGIASPLHF. The V gene is TRBV18, the J gene TRBJ1-6; possible D gene TRBD1, 6 bases. V was trimmed by 2 bases and J by 9 bases, leaving 11 bases between them. Germline V gives CDR1 KGHSH, CDR2 LQKENI. CDR3 length: 14 amino acids.

The rearrangement links TRBV11-3 to TRBJ1-1; 8 bases align to TRBD1. V lost 3 bases, J lost 6 bases, and 6 bases stayed unmatched. Germline V CDR1 and CDR2: SGHNT, YENEEA. CDR3 length: 14 residues. The CDR3 DNA reads as TGTGCCAGCAGCTTCCAGGGGGCAGGGGCTGAAGCTTTCTTT. Amino acid sequence: CASSFQGAGAEAFF.

This clone was seen a handful of times. The chain joins TRBV7-6 to TRBJ1-2; D gene unclear. Trimming took off 2 bases at V and 8 bases at J, with 15 bases between the two ends. CDR1 and CDR2 from the germline V gene are SGHVS and FNYEAQ. The CDR3 extends over 14 amino acids. The CDR3 coding sequence is TGTGCCAGCAGCTTAACAATAGGGAGTGACGGCTACACCTTC. Its protein is CASSLTIGSDGYTF.

This clone was recorded a few times. This rearrangement joins TRBV6-1 to TRBJ2-7; weak D call: TRBD2 (6 bases). V lost 6 bases, J lost 2 bases, and 11 bases lay in between. Germline CDR1 MNHNS, CDR2 SASEGT. The CDR3 totals 13 residues. CDR3 sequence reads: CASSLEGTYEQYF. DNA for the CDR3: TGTGCCAGCAGCCTGGAGGGGACCTACGAGCAGTACTTC.

This clone has just one count. Relative to the germline gene, one junction end is altered; a read error may explain this. The chain recombines TRBV7-9 with TRBJ2-5, with a possible D match to TRBD1 (6 bases). CDR1 SEHNR and CDR2 FQNEAQ come from the germline V gene (reference sequence). This CDR3 comprises 13 residues. The CDR3 is CASSRTGYETRYF. CDR3 DNA: TGTGCCAGCAGCCGTACAGGGTACGAGACCCGGTACTTC. The full variable domain, completed using reference TRBV7-9 and TRBJ2-5, is DTGVSQNPRHKITKRGQNVTFRCDPISEHNRLYWYRQTLGQGPEFLTYFQNEAQLEKSRLLSDRFSAERPKGSFSTLEIQRTEQGDSAMYLCASSRTGYETRYFGPGTRLLVL.

A few counts support this clone. CDR3 nucleotides: TGTGCCAGCAGCTTCGTGGGGACACCGAACACTGAAGCTTTCTTT. Its translation is CASSFVGTPNTEAFF. The chain couples TRBV5-6 to TRBJ1-1, with D possibly matching TRBD1 (6 bases). The CDR3 has 15 amino acids. V lost 2 bases and J lost 1, with 12 bases in between. In germline, CDR1 is SGHDT, CDR2 YYEEEE.

The gene calls are TRBV5-4 and TRBJ2-1; 8 nucleotides align to TRBD2. Trimming cost V 4 bases and J 1 base; bases outside gene matches: 7. The CDR3 is 16 amino acids. Germline V CDR1 and CDR2: SGHNT, YYREEE (reference sequence). The DNA of the CDR3 is TGTGCCAGCAGCGCAACTAGCGGCGGTTCCTACAATGAGCAGTTCTTC. Its translation is CASSATSGGSYNEQFF.

The chain links TRBV7-9 to TRBJ2-5; the D is unclear. Trimming removed 5 bases from V and 1 base from J, with 17 bases in between. CDR1 and CDR2 (germline): SEHNR, FQNEAQ (reference sequence). The CDR3 consists of 16 residues. CDR3 nucleotide sequence: TGTGCCAGCAGCCAGCTTCCCGAGGAGACCCAAGAGACCCAGTACTTC. It specifies CASSQLPEETQETQYF.

The chain uses TRBV29-1 and TRBJ2-2; 12 bases are a match to TRBD2. V was clipped by 5 bases and J by 0 bases; unmatched bases: 4. Germline V gene lookup returns CDR1 SQVTM and CDR2 ANQGSEA. The length of the CDR3 is 16 residues. The CDR3 nucleotides are TGCAGCGTTCCCACTAGCGGGGGGACGAACACCGGGGAGCTGTTTTTT. Translated: CSVPTSGGTNTGELFF.

The chain combines TRBV19 with TRBJ1-5, with 8 positions matching TRBD1. The CDR3 sequence is 18 residues long. Looked up from germline, CDR1 is LNHDA and CDR2 is SQIVND (reference sequence). V shed 5 bases and J 6 bases; nucleotides not matched to a gene: 18. CDR3 region: CASSVHKVGQAFGQPQHF. The DNA of the CDR3 is TGTGCCAGTAGTGTCCATAAGGTGGGACAGGCGTTTGGTCAGCCCCAGCATTTT.

The chain employs TRBV10-3 and TRBJ1-2; 8 bases are a match to TRBD1. Germline assignment: CDR1 ENHRY and CDR2 SYGVKD. V lost 6 bases to trimming and J lost 2 bases; unmatched junction nucleotides: 5. CDR3 length equals 14 residues. The CDR3 spells CAIRGQGGNYGYTF. CDR3 in DNA: TGTGCCATCAGAGGACAGGGTGGAAACTATGGCTACACCTTC.

In its sample, this clone was seen once. This rearrangement joins TRBV12-5 to TRBJ1-5; no definite D call. The CDR3 extends over 18 amino acids. Trimming took off 7 bases at V and 3 bases at J, with 25 bases between the two ends. Per germline, CDR1 LGHNT and CDR2 FRNRAP. The CDR3 is CASALEGSILDSNQPQHF. CDR3 nucleotides: TGTGCTAGTGCCCTGGAGGGTTCAATCCTAGATTCCAATCAGCCCCAGCATTTT. The complete variable domain, with remaining parts taken from reference TRBV12-5 and TRBJ1-5, reads DARVTQTPRHKVTEMGQEVTMRCQPILGHNTVFWYRQTMMQGLELLAYFRNRAPLDDSGMPKDRFSAEMPDATLATLKIQPSEPRDSAVYFCASALEGSILDSNQPQHFGDGTRLSIL.

V usage is TRBV5-1 and J usage is TRBJ1-3, with D unresolved. There are 13 residues in the CDR3. The germline V gene encodes CDR1 SGHRS and CDR2 YFSETQ. V was clipped by 4 bases and J by 4 bases, with 9 bases between them. The CDR3 DNA reads TGCGCCAGCAGCCTAGAAAGCGGAAACACCATATATTTT. Its translation: CASSLESGNTIYF. Based on the CDR3 plus reference TRBV5-1 and TRBJ1-3, the full variable domain is KAGVTQTPRYLIKTRGQQVTLSCSPISGHRSVSWYQQTPGQGLQFLFEYFSETQRNKGNFPGRFSGRQFSNSRSEMNVSTLELGDSALYLCASSLESGNTIYFGEGSWLTVV.

This chain joins TRBV5-1 and TRBJ1-1; weak D call: TRBD1 (6 bases). The V end lost 4 bases, the J end lost 1 base, and 20 bases lay between the germline ends. The germline gives CDR1 SGHRS, CDR2 YFSETQ. CDR3 length equals 17 residues. CDR3 nucleotide sequence: TGCGCCAGCAGCCCTCGGGTAGGGGGGGGGAGGAACACTGAAGCTTTCTTT. It encodes CASSPRVGGGRNTEAFF.

This chain connects TRBV5-1 to TRBJ2-2; no clear D. The CDR3 length is 13 residues. V was clipped by 7 bases and J by 3 bases, with 10 bases between them. The germline gives CDR1 SGHRS, CDR2 YFSETQ. The CDR3 reads CASVEEYTGELFF. CDR3 bases: TGCGCCAGCGTAGAAGAGTACACCGGGGAGCTGTTTTTT.